This TCR beta chain came from a study of blood T cell repertoires in COVID-19. Study summary: Material from acute and convalescent COVID-19 was sourced from the United States, Italy and Spain. T cells, B-cell-depleted T cells, or PBMCs supplied cDNA or gDNA.

The CDR3 runs to 17 residues. Trimming took 5 bases from V and 2 from J; bases not matched to a gene: 12. Looked up from germline, CDR1 is SNHLY and CDR2 is FYNNEI. Authors' methods: For nucleated cells, counts were estimated from reference gene primer amplification. Repertoires were generated with immunoSEQ multiplex PCR, while TCRdb's copy carries only in-frame clones and drops some. The DNA was the basis for D and trimming; V, J and clone size are from that table. The data show some 97,000 clones, with approximately 91% seen just once and roughly 0.97% held by the top ten. The chain has TRBV2 and TRBJ2-3, with 8 nucleotides matching TRBD2. The receptor's source is a man between 60 and 75 years old with acute or convalescent COVID-19. The specimen sequenced was peripheral blood. The CDR3 bases are TGTGCCAGCAGTATAAACCGAGCGGGAGAAAACACAGATACGCAGTATTTT. Translated, it gives CASSINRAGENTDTQYF.